This is a list of T cell receptor beta chains from one sample in a study of blood T cell repertoires in COVID-19. Clones were sequenced by immunoSEQ multiplex PCR, and TCRdb holds only the in-frame ones, with some missing. The sample has under 110,000 clones; 85% are singletons. The material sequenced was peripheral blood. These receptors were obtained from a woman between 65 and 79 years old with active or convalescent COVID-19. The CDR3 runs from the conserved cysteine through the conserved F or W. The order of the fields is V gene, D gene, J gene, clone size, CDR3 protein, CDR3 DNA. The D gene is left open where the match is weak. Rows give clone size only sometimes, using once, few, many, or a class for an expanded clone.

>TRBV5-1|TRBD1|TRBJ1-5|-
CASSLGGTGSNQPQHF
TGCGCCAGCAGCTTGGGTGGGACAGGAAGCAATCAGCCCCAGCATTTT
>TRBV28|-|TRBJ1-2|-
CASSWRGRKDGYTF
TGTGCCAGCAGTTGGCGGGGGCGCAAAGATGGCTACACCTTC
>TRBV28|TRBD2|TRBJ2-5|-
CASSTFSSGIETQYF
TGTGCCAGCAGTACCTTCTCTAGCGGGATAGAGACCCAGTACTTC
>TRBV7-6|-|TRBJ1-4|-
CASSLAATNEKLFF
TGTGCCAGCAGCTTAGCCGCAACTAATGAAAAACTGTTTTTT
>TRBV19|TRBD1|TRBJ2-7|-
CASSNRGIGYEQYF
TGTGCCAGTAGTAACAGGGGAATCGGCTACGAGCAGTACTTC
>TRBV6-2/TRBV6-3|TRBD1|TRBJ1-5|once
CASSWDRGSGQPQHF
TGTGCCAGCAGTTGGGACAGGGGCTCGGGGCAGCCCCAGCATTTT
>TRBV11-2|TRBD2|TRBJ2-7|-
CASGRLAGSYEQYF
TGTGCCAGCGGACGACTAGCAGGGTCCTACGAGCAGTACTTC
>TRBV2|-|TRBJ1-5|-
CASRFGLYDQPQHF
TGTGCCAGCAGATTCGGACTATACGATCAGCCCCAGCATTTT
>TRBV4-1|-|TRBJ1-1|-
CASSQEARRNTEAFF
TGCGCCAGCAGCCAAGAGGCCAGAAGGAACACTGAAGCTTTCTTT
>TRBV6-5|TRBD1|TRBJ2-1|-
CASSSNRGNEQFF
TGTGCCAGCAGTTCCAACAGGGGCAATGAGCAGTTCTTC
>TRBV11-2|TRBD1|TRBJ1-4|-
CASSLYWDSQNEKLFF
TGTGCCAGCAGCTTATATTGGGACAGTCAGAATGAAAAACTGTTTTTT
>TRBV27|TRBD2|TRBJ2-7|-
CASSLGTSGYEQYF
TGTGCCAGCAGTTTAGGGACTAGCGGCTACGAGCAGTACTTC
>TRBV15|TRBD1|TRBJ1-2|-
CATSPGQGYGYTF
TGTGCCACCAGCCCGGGACAGGGGTATGGCTACACCTTC
>TRBV28|-|TRBJ1-1|-
CATGEQNEAFF
TGTGCCACAGGGGAGCAGAATGAAGCTTTCTTT
>TRBV7-2|TRBD1|TRBJ1-6|-
CASSLVETGNSPLHF
TGTGCCAGCAGCTTAGTAGAGACAGGGAATTCACCCCTCCACTTT
>TRBV5-6|TRBD2|TRBJ2-7|-
CASSFGLAGNEQYF
TGTGCCAGCAGCTTTGGACTAGCGGGAAACGAGCAGTACTTC
>TRBV5-1|TRBD2|TRBJ2-3|-
CASSTGLAGGTDTQYF
TGCGCCAGCAGCACGGGACTAGCGGGGGGAACAGATACGCAGTATTTT
>TRBV5-1|TRBD1|TRBJ2-5|-
CASSSSGGQGTQYF
TGCGCCAGCAGCTCCTCAGGGGGCCAAGGGACCCAGTACTTC
>TRBV4-1|-|TRBJ2-4|-
CASSGSKNIQYF
TGCGCCAGCTCAGGGTCCAAAAACATTCAGTACTTC
>TRBV4-3|-|TRBJ1-3|-
CASSQDYQISGNTIYF
TGCGCCAGCAGCCAAGATTACCAGATCTCTGGAAACACCATATATTTT
>TRBV30|TRBD1|TRBJ1-4|-
CAKTSDPDRFNEKLFF
TGTGCCAAGACTAGCGACCCGGACAGGTTTAATGAAAAACTGTTTTTT
>TRBV18|-|TRBJ1-6|-
CASSPSDNSPLHF
TGTGCCAGCTCACCGTCGGATAATTCACCCCTCCACTTT
>TRBV28|TRBD2|TRBJ2-3|once
CASWERGSRYF
TGTGCCAGCTGGGAGCGGGGGTCAAGGTATTTT
>TRBV28|-|TRBJ1-6|-
CASSFGQGQSPLHF
TGTGCCAGCAGTTTTGGTCAGGGACAATCACCCCTCCACTTT
>TRBV5-8|TRBD2|TRBJ2-6|-
CASSLWRGSSGANVLTF
TGTGCCAGCAGCTTGTGGCGGGGGAGCTCTGGGGCCAACGTCCTGACTTTC
>TRBV9|TRBD1|TRBJ2-7|-
CASSSPGTGGPYEQYF
TGTGCCAGCAGCTCACCCGGGACAGGGGGTCCATACGAGCAGTACTTC
>TRBV30|-|TRBJ1-1|-
CAWDSVDYTEAFF
TGTGCCTGGGACAGTGTGGATTACACTGAAGCTTTCTTT
>TRBV2|TRBD2|TRBJ2-5|-
CASSDQSGGAETQYF
TGTGCCAGCAGTGATCAGAGCGGGGGGGCGGAGACCCAGTACTTC
>TRBV10-3|TRBD2|TRBJ2-1|few
CAISGHLAGGPKDEQFF
TGTGCCATCAGTGGTCACCTAGCGGGAGGGCCAAAGGATGAGCAGTTCTTC
>TRBV5-6|-|TRBJ2-1|-
CASSIIALSSYNEQFF
TGTGCCAGCAGCATCATAGCCCTCAGCTCCTACAATGAGCAGTTCTTC
>TRBV7-2|-|TRBJ2-7|-
CASSLVAGLSYEQYF
TGTGCCAGCAGCTTAGTTGCGGGCCTCTCCTACGAGCAGTACTTC
>TRBV30|TRBD1|TRBJ1-6|-
CAWSQGDRYNPPLHF
TGTGCCTGGAGCCAAGGGGACAGGTATAATCCACCCCTCCACTTT
>TRBV28|TRBD1|TRBJ1-2|-
CASSTRTGAIYGYTF
TGTGCCAGCAGTACAAGGACAGGGGCGATCTATGGCTACACCTTC
>TRBV6-5|-|TRBJ1-1|few
CASFLGGLMNTEAFF
TGTGCCAGCTTCCTGGGGGGGTTAATGAACACTGAAGCTTTCTTT
>TRBV5-1|-|TRBJ2-1|-
CASSLEGPYNEQFF
TGCGCCAGCAGCTTGGAGGGGCCTTACAATGAGCAGTTCTTC
>TRBV5-8|-|TRBJ2-1|-
CASSLATWAEEQFF
TGTGCCAGCAGCTTGGCCACTTGGGCCGAGGAGCAGTTCTTC
>TRBV7-2|-|TRBJ1-5|-
CASSPGVSNQPQHF
TGTGCCAGCAGCCCAGGGGTGAGCAATCAGCCCCAGCATTTT
>TRBV10-1|TRBD2|TRBJ2-1|-
CASRALAGGTNEQFF
TGCGCCAGCAGGGCACTAGCGGGGGGTACAAATGAGCAGTTCTTC
>TRBV7-2|TRBD2|TRBJ2-5|-
CASSFSGGLSGTQYF
TGTGCCAGCAGCTTTAGCGGGGGGCTCAGTGGGACCCAGTACTTC
>TRBV7-2|-|TRBJ2-7|-
CASSLVSEQYF
TGTGCCAGCAGCTTAGTATCTGAGCAGTACTTC
>TRBV5-4|-|TRBJ1-2|-
CASSWGERGYTF
TGTGCCAGCAGCTGGGGGGAGAGGGGCTACACCTTC
>TRBV18|-|TRBJ2-1|-
CASSLAGSRNEQFF
TGTGCCAGCTCGCTGGCGGGATCTCGGAATGAGCAGTTCTTC